This record covers a single T cell receptor (beta chain). Its antigen remains unidentified. These data come from a study of cytomegalovirus exposure and HLA in healthy donors. Findings and caveats of the study: CMV serostatus was the only recorded immune exposure for donors.

Germline V lookup: CDR1 SGHRS, CDR2 YFSETQ. The CDR3 spans 15 residues. The germline V and J ends were trimmed by 4 bases and 4 bases, with 17 bases remaining between them. Primers for the PCR totalled 60 Vbeta and 13 Jbeta. TCRdb keeps only in-frame clones here, not all; method: immunoSEQ multiplex PCR. The table includes roughly 190,000 clones, about 81% detected once. The chain couples TRBV5-1 to TRBJ1-2; D is perhaps TRBD1 (5 bases). The sample consisted of PBMCs. This sequence was found in a man between 18 and 29 years old in good health and CMV-seronegative. This CDR3 is CASSAYVTRGYGYTF. The CDR3 nucleotides are TGCGCCAGCAGCGCATACGTTACAAGGGGCTATGGCTACACCTTC. The variable domain in full, with the rest retrieved from reference TRBV5-1 and TRBJ1-2, is KAGVTQTPRYLIKTRGQQVTLSCSPISGHRSVSWYQQTPGQGLQFLFEYFSETQRNKGNFPGRFSGRQFSNSRSEMNVSTLELGDSALYLCASSAYVTRGYGYTFGSGTRLTVV.